Detailed here is one T cell receptor beta chain. The antigen is not known. 5'RACE template switching produced TCR cDNA carrying a universal primer site and UMIs. TCRdb itself ran the 5' RACE reads through MiXCR, one entry per CDR3 protein. The sample contains 200,000 to 300,000 distinct CDR3 sequences, approximately 13% of which appear only once. This entry belongs to a study of T cells after yellow fever vaccination. At the level of the study: Each low-cell-number fraction was prepared by means of SMART-Seq v4 Ultra Low Input.

Study findings and constraints: Repertoires obtained by FACS sorting could include abundant clonotypes that entered as contaminants from the bulk population.

V dropped 3 bases and J dropped 3 bases, with 15 bases sitting between them. CDR1 is ENHRY and CDR2 is SYGVKD in the germline V gene. This CDR3 is built from 15 residues. The sample in question was CD4+ T cells sorted from PBMCs, obtained 45 days after the yellow fever booster vaccination. The chain recombines TRBV10-3 with TRBJ2-7; D is unresolved. The clonotype comes from a man aged 25-45 years who received the YFV17D yellow fever vaccine. This chain's CDR3 is CAISDVFAGFYEQYF. The DNA for the CDR3 is TGTGCCATCAGTGATGTTTTCGCAGGATTCTACGAGCAGTACTTC.